The present entry profiles one T cell receptor beta chain with its context. The antigen remains undetermined. Every TCR beta cDNA library bore unique molecular identifiers. MiXCR, run by TCRdb on the PCR reads, gives a single entry per CDR3 protein. Among roughly 700,000 distinct CDR3 sequences, about 27% were seen once, and the ten largest hold more than 0.55%. This entry belongs to a study of post-analysis software for immune sequencing data. V dropped 4 bases and J dropped 1 base, with 13 bases sitting between them. Germline V CDR1 and CDR2: SEHNR, FQNEAQ (reference sequence). The CDR3 extends over 15 amino acids. Study results and caveats: Roughly 5 TRBV segments, TRBV5-6, TRBV5-1 and TRBV20-1 among them, were found more frequent in patients than controls. Compared against controls, patients with multiple sclerosis displayed significantly lower normalized Chao1 diversity.

This clonotype originated in a girl aged 5-17 years with multiple sclerosis. What was sequenced was blood. The gene calls are TRBV7-9 and TRBJ1-1, with D possibly being TRBD1 (5 bases). CDR3: CASSSDGHPNTEAFF. DNA of the CDR3: TGTGCCAGCAGCTCGGACGGACACCCGAACACTGAAGCTTTCTTT.